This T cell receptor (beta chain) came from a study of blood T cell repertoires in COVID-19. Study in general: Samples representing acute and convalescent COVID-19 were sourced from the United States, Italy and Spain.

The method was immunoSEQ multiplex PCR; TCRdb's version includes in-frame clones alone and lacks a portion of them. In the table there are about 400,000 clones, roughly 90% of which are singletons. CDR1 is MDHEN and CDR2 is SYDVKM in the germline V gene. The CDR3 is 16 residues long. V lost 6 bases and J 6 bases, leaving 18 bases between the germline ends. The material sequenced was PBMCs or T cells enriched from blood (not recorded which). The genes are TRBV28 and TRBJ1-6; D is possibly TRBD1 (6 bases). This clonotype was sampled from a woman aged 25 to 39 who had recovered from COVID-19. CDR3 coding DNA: TGTGCCAGCAGCGCTCCCCAGACAGGAATTAATTCACCCCTCCACTTT. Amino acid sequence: CASSAPQTGINSPLHF. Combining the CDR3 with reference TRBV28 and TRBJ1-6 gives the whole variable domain DVKVTQSSRYLVKRTGEKVFLECVQDMDHENMFWYRQDPGLGLRLIYFSYDVKMKEKGDIPEGYSVSREKKERFSLILESASTNQTSMYLCASSAPQTGINSPLHFGNGTRLTVT.